Ten or more counts support the clone carrying this TCR beta chain. Its cognate antigen is unknown. The data originate from a study of T cells in Graves' hyperthyroidism and ophthalmopathy. Points from the study as a whole: Blood also held most thyroid clonotypes expanded beyond 0.001. A 13 V-J signature model discriminated ophthalmopathy versus stable hyperthyroidism.

V dropped 1 base and J dropped 2 bases, with 12 bases sitting between them. From germline, CDR1 is SGHVS and CDR2 FNYEAQ. The CDR3 is 16 residues long. The CDR3 regions of TCR beta were amplified from RNA transcripts. HTBI primers drove first-round RT-PCR of the TCR CDR3. TCRdb passed the multiplex PCR reads through MiXCR, listing each CDR3 protein once. The repertoire consists of over 200,000 distinct CDR3 sequences, with roughly 17% occurring once and the leading ten covering approximately 50%. It was considered stable Graves' hyperthyroidism when ophthalmopathy did not progress within 18 months. The source of the PBMCs was roughly 10 ml of fresh peripheral blood.

The chain combines TRBV7-6 with TRBJ2-1; D perhaps matches TRBD1 (6 bases). Sequenced material: blood. The receptor was isolated from a man aged 45 to 65 with Graves' hyperthyroidism. The CDR3 DNA is TGTGCCAGCAGCTTAGTTTACAGGGAGACCTACAATGAGCAGTTCTTC. Translating gives CASSLVYRETYNEQFF.